What follows are 23 T cell receptor beta chains derived from one specimen sequenced in a study of shared T cell receptors in the human thymus. Data came from immunoSEQ multiplex PCR; TCRdb stores just in-frame clones and leaves some out. The profile shows just under 550,000 clones, approximately 80% of them singletons. This same sample was also taken into another study, of human thymus T cells.

The sequenced sample was thymocytes. These receptors were collected from a boy less than two years old with a congenital heart defect.

This chain links TRBV11-1 with TRBJ2-3, with D possibly TRBD2 on 6 matching bases. Trimming pared 0 bases from V and 3 bases from J, leaving 13 bases between. The V gene's germline CDR1 is SGHAT and CDR2 FQDESV (reference sequence). This CDR3 spans 16 amino acids. The CDR3 sequence is CASSLAGLLRTDTQYF. CDR3 in DNA: TGTGCCAGCAGCTTAGCGGGACTCCTGCGGACAGATACGCAGTATTTT.

The J gene is TRBJ1-5, the V gene TRBV7-2; a weak D match, TRBD1 (5 bases). The germline V gene encodes CDR1 SGHTA and CDR2 FQGNSA. V lost 5 bases and J lost 4, with 12 bases in between. This CDR3 region has 14 residues. CDR3 protein: CASSPGGFNQPQHF. CDR3 in DNA: TGTGCCAGCAGCCCGGGGGGGTTTAATCAGCCCCAGCATTTT.

A few counts support this clone. The chain uses TRBV5-4 and TRBJ2-7; no reliable D call. The CDR3 is 12 residues long. The V gene lost 0 bases and the J gene lost 3 bases, with 4 bases spanning the gap. From germline, CDR1 is SGHNT and CDR2 YYREEE (reference sequence). CDR3 region: CASSLGNYEQYF. CDR3 in DNA: TGTGCCAGCAGCTTGGGTAACTACGAGCAGTACTTC.

The chain carries TRBV4-1 and TRBJ2-7; 10 bases map to TRBD2. Germline trimming cut 0 bases from V and 5 bases from J; bases unmatched to any gene: 19. Germline V gives CDR1 MGHRA, CDR2 YSYEKL. The CDR3 runs 20 residues. CDR3 coding DNA: TGCGCCAGCAGCCAAGATCATCCCAGCGGGAGGGCCCTCCCGAACAACGAGCAGTACTTC. Its protein is CASSQDHPSGRALPNNEQYF.

The chain is built from TRBV4-3 and TRBJ2-2; D is uncertain. Trimming pared 1 base from V and 1 base from J, leaving 22 bases between. This CDR3 is built from 20 residues. Germline V gene sequence: CDR1 LGHNA, CDR2 YSLEER. CDR3 coding DNA: TGCGCCAGCAGCCAAGTACGATTATTCGAACTAAGCGTGAACACCGGGGAGCTGTTTTTT. Its protein product is CASSQVRLFELSVNTGELFF.

In its sample, this clone was seen a few times. The chain is built from TRBV7-9 and TRBJ2-3; D may be TRBD2 (5 bases). The germline V gene encodes CDR1 SEHNR and CDR2 FQNEAQ (reference sequence). Trimming removed 0 bases from V and 3 bases from J, with 16 bases in between. The CDR3 has 17 amino acids. CDR3 coding DNA: TGTGCCAGCAGCTTAGCTTCCCACCAAGCGGATACAGATACGCAGTATTTT. This sequence encodes CASSLASHQADTDTQYF. The complete variable domain, with remaining parts taken from reference TRBV7-9 and TRBJ2-3, reads DTGVSQNPRHKITKRGQNVTFRCDPISEHNRLYWYRQTLGQGPEFLTYFQNEAQLEKSRLLSDRFSAERPKGSFSTLEIQRTEQGDSAMYLCASSLASHQADTDTQYFGPGTRLTVL.

V and J are TRBV5-4 and TRBJ2-1; 9 bases line up with TRBD2. CDR3 size: 14 residues. V dropped 5 bases and J dropped 7; count of bases not matched to a gene: 7. Germline V lookup: CDR1 SGHNT, CDR2 YYREEE (reference sequence). The CDR3 loop is CASRRRAGGNEQFF. The CDR3 DNA reads as TGTGCCAGCAGGCGTCGGGCGGGAGGGAATGAGCAGTTCTTC.

This clone has only a few counts. The rearrangement uses TRBV6-5 and TRBJ2-5; maybe TRBD2 (6 bases). With 4 bases removed from V and 7 bases from J, the gap between germline ends came to 19 bases. Germline V CDR1 and CDR2: MNHEY, SVGAGI. CDR3 length equals 15 residues. CDR3 region: CASSWGGAARGTQYF. CDR3 in DNA: TGTGCCAGCAGTTGGGGCGGGGCGGCAAGAGGGACCCAGTACTTC.

The J gene is TRBJ1-2, the V gene TRBV30, with D unresolved. V was shortened by 1 base and J by 2 bases, with 5 bases between the two germline ends. This CDR3 contains 12 residues. Germline V gene lookup returns CDR1 GTSNPN and CDR2 SVGIG (reference sequence). The CDR3 region has the DNA TGTGCCTGGAGTGCTATGAACTATGGCTACACCTTC. It translates to CAWSAMNYGYTF.

The V call is TRBV2, the J call TRBJ2-5, with 10 nucleotides matching TRBD2. The J call may be faulty, since TRBJ2-7 better matches the DNA end. The CDR3 spans 17 residues. Germline CDR1 SNHLY, CDR2 FYNNEI. CDR3 residues: CASEALAGEGPGSEQYF. As DNA, the CDR3 is TGTGCCAGCGAGGCGCTAGCGGGAGAGGGGCCTGGGAGCGAGCAGTACTTC.

The chain employs TRBV7-9 and TRBJ1-1, with 7 bases that match TRBD1. With V trimmed by 1 base and J by 4 bases, 3 bases remained unmatched. The CDR3 consists of 14 residues. The germline V gene encodes CDR1 SEHNR and CDR2 FQNEAQ (reference sequence). The CDR3 here is CASSLGQGITEAFF. The CDR3 region has the DNA TGTGCCAGCAGCTTAGGACAGGGAATCACTGAAGCTTTCTTT.

The CDR3 protein is CASSSTGLLVRDPGELFF. CDR3 bases: TGCGCCAGCAGTTCTACCGGGCTCCTAGTACGGGATCCCGGGGAGCTGTTTTTT. The genes are TRBV5-1 and TRBJ2-2, with a weak D call TRBD2 (5 bases). Germline loops: CDR1 SGHRS, CDR2 YFSETQ. The length of the CDR3 is 18 residues. V lost 5 bases and J lost 6, with 26 bases in between. Using reference TRBV5-1 and TRBJ2-2 for the parts outside the CDR3, the full variable domain is KAGVTQTPRYLIKTRGQQVTLSCSPISGHRSVSWYQQTPGQGLQFLFEYFSETQRNKGNFPGRFSGRQFSNSRSEMNVSTLELGDSALYLCASSSTGLLVRDPGELFFGEGSRLTVL.

V is TRBV27 and J is TRBJ1-5, with D tentatively TRBD1 (5 bases). The V and J ends lost 7 bases and 4 bases respectively, with 14 bases between them. CDR1 and CDR2 (germline): MNHEY, SMNVEV (reference sequence). This CDR3 has 14 residues. The CDR3 loop is CASTPVGENQPQHF. The CDR3 nucleotides are TGTGCCAGCACCCCGGTAGGGGAAAATCAGCCCCAGCATTTT.

The J gene is TRBJ1-4, the V gene TRBV6-5; 8 bases line up with TRBD1. The germline V gene encodes CDR1 MNHEY and CDR2 SVGAGI. The CDR3 is made up of 15 amino acids. V gave up 2 bases and J gave up 8 bases; unmatched junction bases: 7. CDR3 region: CASSYQTGAQEKLFF. CDR3 in DNA: TGTGCCAGCAGTTACCAGACAGGGGCGCAAGAAAAACTGTTTTTT.

This sequence joins TRBV14 and TRBJ2-7; no firm D call. CDR1 is SGHDN, CDR2 FVKESK, per germline. The CDR3 is 12 amino acids. Trimming took off 0 bases at V and 5 bases at J, with 5 bases between the two ends. The CDR3 region has the DNA TGTGCCAGCAGCCAAGAATCTAACGAGCAGTACTTC. Protein product: CASSQESNEQYF.

CDR3 amino acids: CASSQESGLAGNSSYNEQFF. CDR3 coding DNA: TGCGCCAGCAGCCAGGAGTCGGGACTAGCGGGAAATAGCTCCTACAATGAGCAGTTCTTC. This chain uses TRBV4-3 with TRBJ2-1; 13 bases map to TRBD2. The CDR3 is 20 amino acids. The J segment lost 0 bases and the V segment lost 3 bases, leaving 11 bases of the junction unmatched. Per the germline V gene, CDR1 is LGHNA and CDR2 is YSLEER.

The chain uses TRBV13 and TRBJ1-3; no definite D call. Trimming pared 4 bases from V and 0 bases from J, leaving 10 bases between. The CDR3 is 15 residues long. Germline CDR1 and CDR2: PRHDT and FYEKMQ (reference sequence). CDR3 sequence (DNA): TGTGCCAGCAGCTCGAAAAGGAGCTCTGGAAACACCATATATTTT. It specifies CASSSKRSSGNTIYF.

This sequence joins TRBV7-2 and TRBJ2-7; D is possibly TRBD1 (5 bases). This CDR3 spans 13 amino acids. The germline V gene encodes CDR1 SGHTA and CDR2 FQGNSA. Trimming left V 5 bases short and J 6 bases short, with 14 bases between. DNA for the CDR3: TGTGCCAGCAGCCAGCAGCAGGGTGGCGAGCAGTACTTC. This codes for CASSQQQGGEQYF.

The rearrangement links TRBV7-2 to TRBJ2-7; TRBD1 is a possible D gene (6 bases). This CDR3 region has 15 residues. Germline V CDR1 and CDR2: SGHTA, FQGNSA. V was cut by 1 base and J by 3 bases, with 13 bases left in between. CDR3 protein: CASSLVAGTNYEQYF. CDR3 DNA sequence: TGTGCCAGCAGCTTAGTGGCCGGGACAAACTACGAGCAGTACTTC.

The gene calls are TRBV23-1 and TRBJ2-1, with TRBD2 matching 13 bases. TRBV23-1 is flagged as an ORF with uncertain function. Trimming at V came to 2 bases and at J to 6 bases, leaving 7 bases not matched to a gene. This CDR3 contains 17 residues. CDR3 sequence (DNA): TGCGCCAGCAGTCAACCCTTCACTAGCGGGAGGGCCAATGAGCAGTTCTTC. This gives the protein CASSQPFTSGRANEQFF.

This clone showed up just once. The chain employs TRBV6-5 and TRBJ2-7, with D tentatively TRBD2 (6 bases). Germline-derived CDR1 and CDR2 are MNHEY and SVGAGI. V lost 3 bases to trimming and J lost 6 bases, with 21 bases between them. The length of the CDR3 is 16 residues. As DNA, the CDR3 is TGTGCCAGCAGTTATACGTTAGGACGGGAGCAGGGCGAGCAGTACTTC. It translates to CASSYTLGREQGEQYF.

The chain links TRBV11-2 to TRBJ2-7, with 12 nucleotides matching TRBD2. V lost 4 bases, J lost 2 bases, and 9 bases stayed unmatched. Germline-derived CDR1 and CDR2 are SGHAT and FQNNGV. The CDR3 runs to 17 residues. The CDR3 is CASSSSGTSGFPYEQYF. In DNA form, the CDR3 reads TGTGCCAGCAGCTCATCCGGGACTAGCGGGTTCCCCTACGAGCAGTACTTC.

The V gene is TRBV25-1, the J gene TRBJ2-7; possible D gene TRBD2, 6 bases. Germline CDR1 MGHDK, CDR2 SYGVNS. The germline V and J ends were trimmed by 2 bases and 2 bases, with 13 bases remaining between them. CDR3 length: 15 residues. DNA of the CDR3: TGTGCCAGCAGTGAAAGGGAGGAGGCGACCTACGAGCAGTACTTC. This encodes CASSEREEATYEQYF.